This section outlines one TCR beta chain sequence together with its context. Per the authors' pipeline: Nucleated cell number was recorded as an estimate derived from reference gene primer amplification. TCRdb's table, derived via immunoSEQ multiplex PCR, lists solely in-frame clones and lacks some. Clonal size and the V and J genes are those of that table, whereas D and trimming came from the DNA. The data hold around 450,000 clones, with roughly 91% observed a single time. Germline assignment: CDR1 SGHNT and CDR2 YENEEA. There are 13 residues in the CDR3. With V trimmed by 5 bases and J by 8 bases, 3 bases remained unmatched. The record originates from a study of blood T cell repertoires in COVID-19. The overall study: Both acute and convalescent COVID-19 samples were obtained from the United States, Italy and Spain.

Sequencing used peripheral blood. The chain links TRBV11-3 to TRBJ2-1; TRBD1 aligns across 10 bases. The source is a woman under 40 with acute or convalescent COVID-19. CDR3 DNA sequence: TGTGCCAGCAGCGGACAGGGGGGCGATGAGCAGTTCTTC. As protein: CASSGQGGDEQFF.